The subject of this entry is one T cell receptor (beta chain). Its antigen remains unidentified. With V trimmed by 1 base and J by 4 bases, 5 bases remained unmatched. From germline, CDR1 is MGHRA and CDR2 YSYEKL. CDR3 length equals 15 residues. Every isolated RNA sample was fully reverse transcribed, so sequencing captured expressed TCRB transcripts. Repertoires were generated with immunoSEQ multiplex PCR, while TCRdb's copy carries only in-frame clones and drops some. The sample carries some 240,000 clones, more than 15% recorded once. This entry belongs to a study of beta chain features in type 1 diabetes. Study-level points and caveats: The study found moderately but significantly shorter TCRB CDR3s in all four CD4+ subsets of Type 1 diabetes patients.

The clonotype originates from a man younger than 40 with type 1 diabetes. Sequenced sample: naive CD4+ T cells from blood. The V and J genes are TRBV4-1 and TRBJ2-7, with TRBD2 matching 9 bases. CDR3 residues: CASSQGLAGVYEQYF. The CDR3 DNA reads TGCGCCAGCAGCCAAGGTTTAGCGGGAGTTTACGAGCAGTACTTC.